The subject of this entry is one T cell receptor (beta chain). Its specific antigen is unknown. No base quality information exists; no much larger clone differs at one position. The entry originates in a study of OX40 agonist ivuxolimab in advanced cancers. At the level of the whole study: The costimulatory receptor OX40 (CD134) was targeted by ivuxolimab, a fully human IgG2 agonistic monoclonal antibody. Intravenous ivuxolimab was administered to patients every 2 weeks at six dose levels: 0.01, 0.1, 0.3, 1.5, 3 and 10 mg/kg. Among the 50 to 55 dose-escalation patients, around 19 had hepatocellular carcinoma, roughly 15 melanoma, 9 renal cell carcinoma and 9 head and neck cancer. The dose-escalation cohort was around 84% male with a mean age of about 60 years, ranging from roughly 23 to 90. Prior anti-PD-1, anti-PD-L1 or anti-CTLA-4 therapy was permitted, and checkpoint inhibitors had been received by less than 45% of dose-escalation patients. Partial responses occurred in three dose-escalation patients: two with cutaneous melanoma and one with hepatocellular carcinoma. The purpose of peripheral TCRbeta sequencing was to test whether ivuxolimab changed TCR sequence diversity and led to clonal T-cell expansion. The paper covers the monotherapy dose-escalation part of the phase I ivuxolimab trial, which included N of about 50 patients.

The CDR3 goes from the cysteine to the phenylalanine over 15 residues. Only the CDR3 DNA is retained, 45 bases long and in frame from the first base. Per the germline V gene, LGHNT is the CDR1 and FRNRAP is the CDR2. Germline trimming amounts to 5 bases on V and 7 bases on J, with 9 as the count of junction bases outside the gene matches. Study-wide findings and limitations: The antigen specificity of the peripheral T cells that underwent clonal expansion was not determined. At doses of 0.1 to 3.0 mg/kg, clonal expansion of both CD4+ and CD8+ blood T cells was observed from baseline to week 6. In the 0.1-3.0 mg/kg groups, partial responders were among the patients with the lowest normalized peripheral clonal expansion, particularly in CD8+ T cells. After ivuxolimab, expanded clones were on average more numerous among CD8+ T cells than among CD4+ T cells. Low levels of normalized T-cell clonal expansion were also shown by some nonresponding patients.

Genomic DNA was extracted from sorted cells for sequencing of the TCRbeta CDR3 region. TCRbeta CDR3 regions were sequenced using the immunoSEQ Assay. In its TCRdb copy, this immuneACCESS table keeps in-frame sequences only and misses some clones. Where compared with another copy, unresolved V genes explain less than half of these, and the others have no known cause. This sample is represented by over 65,000 clones; less than 95% of them were singletons. The ten largest clones take up 1.5% to 2% of the sample. Patients with autoimmune disease history or receiving systemic immunosuppression were excluded from the trial. Peripheral blood for TCR sequencing was collected from all dose cohorts at baseline, on cycle 4 day 1, and on cycle 7 day 1. Samples were obtained from an open-label, multicenter, first-in-human phase I dose-escalation trial of ivuxolimab. Adults with locally advanced or metastatic head and neck squamous cell, hepatocellular, melanoma or renal cell carcinoma were enrolled in the trial. CD4+ and CD8+ T cells were sorted separately from peripheral blood before TCR sequencing.

This specimen was CD4+ or CD8+ T cells sorted from blood, taken in a trial of the OX40 agonist ivuxolimab. The origin of this receptor is an adult with an advanced solid tumor such as melanoma, head and neck, liver or kidney cancer. The rearranged segments are TRBV12-5 and TRBJ1-5, with TRBD1 identical over 9 junction bases. Here the CDR3 is given as CASGLGQGTGQPQHF. The sequenced DNA: TGTGCTAGTGGTCTGGGACAGGGTACAGGCCAGCCCCAGCATTTT.